What follows are 9 T cell receptor beta chains derived from one specimen sequenced in a study of blood T cell repertoires in COVID-19. Produced via immunoSEQ multiplex PCR; TCRdb's table is partial and in-frame only. The table records approximately 180,000 clones, about 77% of them present only once. The sequenced sample was PBMCs or T cells enriched from blood (not recorded which). Every receptor here comes from a woman aged 45-65 years with acute COVID-19.

CDR3 in amino acids: CASSPPHRAGNQPQHF. In nucleotides, the CDR3 is TGTGCCAGCAGTCCGCCGCACAGGGCGGGCAATCAGCCCCAGCATTTT. This chain uses TRBV6-6 with TRBJ1-5; the D gene is possibly TRBD1 (6 bases). In germline, CDR1 is MNHNY, CDR2 SVGAGI (reference sequence). The CDR3 sequence is 16 residues long. The V end lost 5 bases, the J end lost 2 bases, and 16 bases lay between the germline ends.

J is TRBJ1-6 and V is TRBV28; D gene unclear. Trimming stripped 4 bases from V and 9 bases from J, with 16 bases between. Germline loops: CDR1 MDHEN, CDR2 SYDVKM. CDR3 size: 15 residues. For the CDR3, the DNA is TGTGCCAGCAGTTCCCCAGCGGGAGGTACTTCACCCCTCCACTTT. Translation: CASSSPAGGTSPLHF.

This chain connects TRBV6-1 to TRBJ2-5; 7 bases are shared with TRBD1. V trimming: 8 bases; J trimming: 1 base; junction bases outside the gene matches: 7. The CDR3 is made up of 14 amino acids. Germline V CDR1 and CDR2: MNHNS, SASEGT. The CDR3 is CASCKGTAQETQYF. The CDR3 DNA reads as TGTGCCAGCTGTAAAGGGACAGCCCAAGAGACCCAGTACTTC.

DNA for the CDR3: TGTGCCAGCTCAACCGGACAGGGAGTCACTGAAGCTTTCTTT. Protein product: CASSTGQGVTEAFF. The chain recombines TRBV18 with TRBJ1-1; TRBD1 matches at 8 bases. CDR1 and CDR2 (germline): KGHSH, LQKENI. V was clipped by 5 bases and J by 4 bases; unmatched bases: 6. There are 14 residues in the CDR3.

V is TRBV29-1 and J is TRBJ1-6, with 9 positions matching TRBD1. The germline V gene has CDR1 SQVTM and CDR2 ANQGSEA. The CDR3 length is 14 residues. The V and J ends lost 6 bases and 6 bases, in that order; junction bases with no gene match: 6. The CDR3 DNA reads as TGCAGCGTGAGGACAGGGGAACGTAATTCACCCCTCCACTTT. Translation gives CSVRTGERNSPLHF. Variable domain in full (rest from reference TRBV29-1 and TRBJ1-6): SAVISQKPSRDICQRGTSLTIQCQVDSQVTMMFWYRQQPGQSLTLIATANQGSEATYESGFVIDKFPISRPNLTFSTLTVSNMSPEDSSIYLCSVRTGERNSPLHFGNGTRLTVT.

The V gene is TRBV6-5, the J gene TRBJ1-1; weak D call: TRBD1 (6 bases). Trimming removed 0 bases from V and 7 bases from J, with 9 bases in between. CDR1 and CDR2 from the germline V gene are MNHEY and SVGAGI. This CDR3 has 13 residues. CDR3 in DNA: TGTGCCAGCAGTTACTCTGGGACATTTGAAGCTTTCTTT. Translated: CASSYSGTFEAFF.

This clone has more than one count but fewer than ten. The rearrangement joins TRBV4-1 to TRBJ1-5; D uncertain. There are 15 residues in the CDR3. CDR1 and CDR2 from the germline V gene are MGHRA and YSYEKL. Trimming left V 2 bases short and J 4 bases short, with 12 bases between. CDR3: CASSQPGRTNQPQHF. The CDR3 DNA sequence: TGCGCCAGCAGCCAACCCGGACGGACTAATCAGCCCCAGCATTTT.

The J gene is TRBJ2-2, the V gene TRBV30; 14 bases match TRBD2. Germline CDR1 and CDR2: GTSNPN and SVGIG (reference sequence). The CDR3 length is 15 residues. V lost 1 base and J lost 6; bases outside the gene matches: 1. DNA of the CDR3: TGTGCCTGGAGTGAGGGACTAGCGGGGGCCGGGGAGCTGTTTTTT. Amino acid sequence: CAWSEGLAGAGELFF.

Concerning this clone itself: This sample also contains other DNA sequences that code for the same CDR3. The V gene is TRBV28, the J gene TRBJ1-1, with D possibly TRBD1 on 5 matching bases. Trimming took 2 bases from V and 1 from J, leaving 11 bases between them. CDR3 length equals 15 residues. Germline loops: CDR1 MDHEN, CDR2 SYDVKM. As DNA, the CDR3 is TGTGCCAGCAGTTTAGGTGGGCAGGGGAACACTGAAGCTTTCTTT. Its translation is CASSLGGQGNTEAFF.